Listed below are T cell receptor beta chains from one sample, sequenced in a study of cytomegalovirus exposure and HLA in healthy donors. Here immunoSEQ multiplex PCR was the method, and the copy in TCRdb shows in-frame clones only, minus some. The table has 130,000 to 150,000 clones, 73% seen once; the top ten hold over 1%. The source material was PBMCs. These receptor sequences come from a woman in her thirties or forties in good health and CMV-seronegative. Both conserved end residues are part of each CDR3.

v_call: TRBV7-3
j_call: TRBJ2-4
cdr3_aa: CATVPETSGGKLAKNIQYF

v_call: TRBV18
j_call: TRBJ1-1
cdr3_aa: CASSLRPGTGGTEAFF

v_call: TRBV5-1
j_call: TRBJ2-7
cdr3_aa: CASSSEGLNEQYF

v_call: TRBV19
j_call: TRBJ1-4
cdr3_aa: CASRPQGANEKLFF

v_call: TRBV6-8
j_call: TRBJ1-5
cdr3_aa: CASSYGTGEGGNQPQHF

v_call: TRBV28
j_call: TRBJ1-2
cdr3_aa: CASSLTGRLYGYTF

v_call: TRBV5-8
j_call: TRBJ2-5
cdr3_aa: CASSLGLAAETQYF

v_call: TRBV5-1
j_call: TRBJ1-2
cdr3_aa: CASSLADNQYGYTF

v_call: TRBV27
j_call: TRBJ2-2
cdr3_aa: CASSFLFGPSELFF

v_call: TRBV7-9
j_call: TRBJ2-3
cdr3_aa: CASSSILAGLGTDTQYF

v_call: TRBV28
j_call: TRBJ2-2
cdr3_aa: CASSFQDSYTGELFF

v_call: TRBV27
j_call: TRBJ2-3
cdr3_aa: CASRGLAGSDTQYF

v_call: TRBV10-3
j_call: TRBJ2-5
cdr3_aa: CAISEPGQGKETQYF

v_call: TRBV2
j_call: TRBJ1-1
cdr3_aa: CASRAGNTEAFF

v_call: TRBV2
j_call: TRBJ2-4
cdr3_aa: CASTQGHSKNIQYF

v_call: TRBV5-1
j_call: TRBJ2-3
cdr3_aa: CASSLIGTGPTDTQYF

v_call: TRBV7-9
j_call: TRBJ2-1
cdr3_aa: CASSREFFEQFF

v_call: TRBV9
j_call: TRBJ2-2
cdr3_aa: CASSPHSGLGTGELFF

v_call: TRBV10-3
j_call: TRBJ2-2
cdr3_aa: CAISDFLAGLITGELFF

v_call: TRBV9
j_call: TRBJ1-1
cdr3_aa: CASSATGHKNTEAFF

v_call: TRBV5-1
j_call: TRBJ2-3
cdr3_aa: CASSLSGFTDTQYF

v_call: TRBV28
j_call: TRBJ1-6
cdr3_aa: CASRKGTEEHSPLHF

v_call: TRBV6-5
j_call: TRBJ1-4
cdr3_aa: CASSEGQGAKKLFF

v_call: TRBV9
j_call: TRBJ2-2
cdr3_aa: CASSVGQATGELFF

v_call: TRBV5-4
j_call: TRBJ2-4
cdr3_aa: CASSSDTKNIQYF

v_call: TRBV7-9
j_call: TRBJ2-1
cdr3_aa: CASSLESGGAYEQFF

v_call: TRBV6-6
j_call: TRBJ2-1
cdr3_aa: CASSYTTAGNEQFF

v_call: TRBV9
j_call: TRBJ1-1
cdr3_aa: CASSGPRGTEAFF

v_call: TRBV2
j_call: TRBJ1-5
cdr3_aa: CASSAGTGGPRAQHF

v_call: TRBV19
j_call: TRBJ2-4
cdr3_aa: CASSGRTSGNSMDAKNIQYF

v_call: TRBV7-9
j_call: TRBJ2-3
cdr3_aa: CASSSGTHLSTDTQYF

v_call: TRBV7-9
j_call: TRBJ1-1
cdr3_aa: CSTGDTENTEAFF

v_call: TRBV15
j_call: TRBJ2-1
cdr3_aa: CATSSFDRDNEQFF

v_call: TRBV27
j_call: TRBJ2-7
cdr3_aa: CASSFRGRASYEQYF

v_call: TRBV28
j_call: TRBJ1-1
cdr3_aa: CASTITGNTEAFF

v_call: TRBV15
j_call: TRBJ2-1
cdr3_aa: CATSRELAGEQFF

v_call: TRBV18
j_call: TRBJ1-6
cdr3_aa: CASSPGQGGNSPLHF

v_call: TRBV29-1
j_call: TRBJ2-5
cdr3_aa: CSVTTGAETQYF

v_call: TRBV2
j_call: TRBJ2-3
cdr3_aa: CASGAVTDTQYF

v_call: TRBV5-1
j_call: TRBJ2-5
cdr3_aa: CASSLLRGETQYF

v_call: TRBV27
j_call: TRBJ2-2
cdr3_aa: CASSFGLAGVGGELFF

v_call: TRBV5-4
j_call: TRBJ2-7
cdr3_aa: CASSGPSGSLGEQYF

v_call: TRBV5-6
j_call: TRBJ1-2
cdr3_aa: CASSLRFVPTGGNSYGYTF

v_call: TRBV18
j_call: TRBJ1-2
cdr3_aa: CASSPPMSGAYGYTF

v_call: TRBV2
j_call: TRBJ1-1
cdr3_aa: CASTGAPNTEAFF

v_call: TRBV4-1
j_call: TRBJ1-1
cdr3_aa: CASSQQAGAGQAFF

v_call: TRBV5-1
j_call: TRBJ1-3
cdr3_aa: CASSLAQGFGNTIYF

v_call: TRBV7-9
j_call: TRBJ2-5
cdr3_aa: CASSLIWAQETQYF